The 10 T cell receptor beta chains in this list originate from one sample, sequenced in a study of blood T cell repertoires in COVID-19. The assay was immunoSEQ multiplex PCR, and TCRdb's table has in-frame clones only and misses some. The table has about 350,000 clones, approximately 89% seen once. Sequenced material: peripheral blood. Receptor source: a woman aged 55-69 years with COVID-19, enrolled during active disease.

This rearrangement joins TRBV7-8 to TRBJ1-6; D not resolved. CDR1 and CDR2 from the germline V gene are SGHVS and FQNEAQ. The CDR3 has 17 residues. V lost 1 base and J 0 bases, leaving 10 bases between the germline ends. The CDR3 DNA sequence: TGTGCCAGCAGCTTAGTGCAGGAAAGCTCCTATAATTCACCCCTCCACTTT. Its protein is CASSLVQESSYNSPLHF.

The chain has TRBV7-9 and TRBJ1-1; unclear D gene. The CDR3 loop spans 15 amino acids. V gave up 3 bases and J gave up 1 base, with 12 bases separating them. CDR1 SEHNR and CDR2 FQNEAQ come from the germline V gene (reference sequence). The CDR3 coding sequence is TGTGCCAGCAGCTTTAATTTGGGCCCGAACACTGAAGCTTTCTTT. This gives the protein CASSFNLGPNTEAFF.

In its sample, this clone was seen a few times. The V and J genes are TRBV6-1 and TRBJ1-1, with D possibly matching TRBD1 (5 bases). The germline V gene encodes CDR1 MNHNS and CDR2 SASEGT. This CDR3 comprises 15 residues. Trimming stripped 2 bases from V and 6 bases from J, with 16 bases between. Here the CDR3 DNA reads TGTGCCAGCAGTGAATCGTACAGGCCCCTCTCTGAAGCTTTCTTT. Protein: CASSESYRPLSEAFF.

The chain couples TRBV7-9 to TRBJ2-2, with 7 bases that match TRBD2. With V trimmed by 2 bases and J by 4 bases, 13 bases remained unmatched. The germline CDR1 and CDR2 sequences are SEHNR and FQNEAQ (reference sequence). There are 18 residues in the CDR3. CDR3 residues: CASSLKSPPAGFTGELFF. CDR3 sequence (DNA): TGTGCCAGCAGCTTAAAGTCCCCGCCAGCGGGGTTCACCGGGGAGCTGTTTTTT.

J is TRBJ1-5 and V is TRBV18; 7 bases map to TRBD1. CDR1 KGHSH and CDR2 LQKENI come from the germline V gene. V gave up 1 base and J gave up 1 base; unmatched junction bases: 7. This CDR3 is built from 17 residues. CDR3 sequence: CASSPRGTTGSNQPQHF. The DNA for the CDR3 is TGTGCCAGCTCACCACGGGGGACGACAGGGAGCAATCAGCCCCAGCATTTT.

This clone was observed a few times. The same CDR3 arises from other DNA sequences in this sample as well. The chain combines TRBV3-1 (or the pseudogene TRBV3-2) with TRBJ1-3; D may be TRBD1 (6 bases). V was shortened by 4 bases and J by 0 bases, with 7 bases between the two germline ends. Germline assignment: CDR1 LGHDT and CDR2 YNNKEL (reference sequence). This CDR3 region has 14 residues. The CDR3 sequence: CASSLQGSGNTIYF. CDR3 bases: TGTGCCAGCAGCCTACAGGGCTCTGGAAACACCATATATTTT.

V usage is TRBV6-2 or TRBV6-3 and J usage is TRBJ2-7, with D possibly being TRBD1 (5 bases). The germline CDR1 and CDR2 sequences are MNHEY and SVGEGT. This CDR3 is built from 18 residues. V shed 1 base and J shed 3 bases, with 22 bases lying between them. The CDR3 bases are TGTGCCAGCAGTTACTGGGTCGGCAGATCCAGGGAAAGCTACGAGCAGTACTTC. This encodes CASSYWVGRSRESYEQYF.

This clone was found once. This sequence joins TRBV2 and TRBJ1-2; D is possibly TRBD1 (6 bases). The CDR3 loop spans 13 amino acids. From germline, CDR1 is SNHLY and CDR2 FYNNEI. V gave up 9 bases and J gave up 3 bases, with 14 bases separating them. CDR3 coding DNA: TGTGCCAGGGGGGCAGGGCTGGACTATGGCTACACCTTC. Translation gives CARGAGLDYGYTF.

This clone was counted a single time. The genes are TRBV7-9 and TRBJ2-1; TRBD1 matches at 8 bases. The trim removed 1 base at V and 5 bases at J, leaving 7 bases unmatched. CDR1 SEHNR and CDR2 FQNEAQ come from the germline V gene (reference sequence). CDR3 size: 16 residues. The CDR3 region is CASSLVGRGLNNEQFF. In DNA, the CDR3 is TGTGCCAGCAGCTTAGTAGGCAGGGGGCTGAACAATGAGCAGTTCTTC.

The chain links TRBV5-1 to TRBJ2-1, with 10 bases matching TRBD1. The junction had 8 bases not matched to a gene; V was cut back by 7 bases and J by 7 bases. The CDR3 runs to 14 residues. Germline V gene data show CDR1 as SGHRS and CDR2 as YFSETQ. This CDR3 reads CASANGQGGNEQFF. In DNA form, the CDR3 reads TGCGCCAGCGCAAACGGACAGGGGGGAAATGAGCAGTTCTTC.